The following is a TCR beta chain sequence with its context. Its antigen is currently not known. No quality values exist for individual bases; no much larger clone is one base distant. Trimming takes 3 bases off V and 6 bases off J; junction bases not matched to a gene: 5. Looking up the germline V gene yields CDR1 SGHAT and CDR2 FQNNGV. The CDR3 numbers 13 residues from cysteine through phenylalanine. The read is trimmed to its CDR3 DNA, 39 bases read in frame from base 1. This record belongs to a study of blood T cell repertoires in COVID-19 (dated by TCRdb to 2020 to 2021). With respect to the entire study: Collaborator samples came from the United States, Italy and Spain and covered acute and convalescent phases of COVID-19. The prospective study material was composed of cDNA or gDNA derived from T cells, B-cell-depleted T cells, or PBMCs. Subjects who had been exposed to COVID-19, were actively infected with it, or had recovered from it provided the deeply sampled blood TCRbeta repertoires that made up the dataset. A freely available public database, intended as a resource for researchers studying the immune response to SARS-CoV-2, is where the repertoires were released. The samples were drawn from two sources: the first 160 participants of the ongoing ImmuneRACE study, and some 1,300 subjects contributed by 6 global collaborators. The sample metadata nearly always contained a de-identified subject ID, COVID-19 status, age in years and sex. HLA class I and class II types, where available, came from metadata supplied by the sample provider rather than from assay-based typing. On the study overall, not on this receptor specifically: How much clinical and demographic metadata was included differed by source and by participant, and the metadata was provided uncurated.

TCRbeta CDR3 regions were amplified from genomic DNA using the immunoSEQ Assay, a bias-controlled multiplex PCR. On the study's bioinformatics: Nucleated cell counts per sample were estimated from amplification of reference gene primers within the assay. To quantify the absolute abundance of each unique TCRbeta CDR3 rearrangement, sequence reads were collapsed and filtered. For each sample, productive Simpson clonality was calculated by taking the square root of Simpson's diversity index across productive rearrangements. TCRdb stores this immuneACCESS table with in-frame sequences only. Part of the clones is absent; in the studies checked, under half of the shortfall reflects unresolved V genes, and no reason is known for the rest. V and J calls and clone size are given by that table; D and trimming were obtained from the DNA. Within this sample are 320,000 or so clones, with about 88% of them counted one time only. 1% of the sample lies in the top ten.

In the prospective study, participants were roughly 18 to 100 years old, resided in fewer than 25 geographic areas of the United States, and were enrolled through a virtual design. In the prospective study, cohorts were assigned on the basis of participant-reported clinical history obtained from a screening survey and a study questionnaire. Recovered participants in ImmuneRACE Cohort 3 were defined by two consecutive negative NP/OP PCR tests, clearance by a healthcare professional, or resolution of symptoms. In the prospective study, whole blood, serum and a nasopharyngeal or oropharyngeal swab were collected from each participant by mobile phlebotomists. Participants in the prospective study had the option to provide additional blood draws and questionnaires over an approximately two-month period. Blood samples from the prospective study were shipped frozen or at room temperature prior to DNA extraction.

Material for sequencing was PBMCs or T cells enriched from blood (not recorded which). The receptor's source is a woman aged 25 to 39 who had recovered from COVID-19. The sequence links TRBV11-2 to TRBJ2-7, with 7 bases matching TRBD1. The CDR3 corresponds to CASSFRPGGEQYF. In nucleotides, the sequence is TGTGCCAGCAGCTTTCGGCCAGGGGGCGAGCAGTACTTC.